Presented here are 23 T cell receptor beta chains from one specimen sequenced in a study of T cell changes during pregnancy in multiple sclerosis. This table comes from immunoSEQ multiplex PCR, and its TCRdb copy is limited to in-frame clones, with some not included. The sample has roughly 90,000 clones, almost 95% seen once. This specimen consisted of peripheral blood, obtained in the third trimester of pregnancy. The receptors come from a female donor with multiple sclerosis, enrolled in a pregnancy study.

The V and J genes are TRBV29-1 and TRBJ2-1, with 12 bases aligning to TRBD2. The CDR3 has 15 amino acids. The germline gives CDR1 SQVTM, CDR2 ANQGSEA. V dropped 2 bases and J dropped 5; count of bases not matched to a gene: 4. The CDR3, as DNA: TGCAGCGTTGAATCTAGCGGGAGGGCCCACAATGAGCAGTTCTTC. Protein: CSVESSGRAHNEQFF.

The chain employs TRBV2 and TRBJ2-7, with 10 nucleotides matching TRBD2. The V segment lost 4 bases and the J segment 7 bases; nucleotides outside the gene matches: 19. The length of the CDR3 is 18 residues. Germline V CDR1 and CDR2: SNHLY, FYNNEI. The CDR3 reads CASSGGRGVAGGLREQYF. The CDR3 DNA sequence: TGTGCCAGCAGTGGGGGGAGAGGAGTAGCGGGAGGATTACGGGAGCAGTACTTC.

This sequence joins TRBV4-1 and TRBJ2-1, with TRBD2 matching 8 bases. V lost 1 base and J lost 10; bases outside the gene matches: 12. Per the germline V gene, CDR1 is MGHRA and CDR2 is YSYEKL. The length of the CDR3 is 16 residues. CDR3 bases: TGCGCCAGCAGCCAAGCGCCGGGACTAGGTAGCTCGGAGCAGTTCTTC. It encodes CASSQAPGLGSSEQFF.

V gene TRBV28 combines with J gene TRBJ1-4, with D possibly matching TRBD1 (6 bases). Germline lookup yields CDR1 MDHEN and CDR2 SYDVKM. Deletions cut 4 bases from V and 8 bases from J, with 17 bases between. The CDR3 loop spans 15 amino acids. CDR3 residues: CASSSSGERWEKLFF. Written as DNA, the CDR3 is TGTGCCAGCAGTTCCTCAGGGGAACGGTGGGAAAAACTGTTTTTT.

The gene calls are TRBV7-8 and TRBJ1-2, with D possibly matching TRBD1 (5 bases). The CDR3 runs to 12 residues. CDR1 and CDR2 (germline): SGHVS, FQNEAQ. V shed 3 bases and J shed 4 bases, with 6 bases lying between them. Here the CDR3 DNA reads TGTGCCAGCAGCTTTGGGGCCTATGGCTACACCTTC. It is translated as CASSFGAYGYTF.

The chain combines TRBV7-8 with TRBJ2-7, with 8 bases identical to TRBD1. Germline assignment: CDR1 SGHVS and CDR2 FQNEAQ. CDR3 size: 15 residues. The J segment lost 5 bases and the V segment lost 2 bases, leaving 8 bases of the junction unmatched. CDR3 sequence reads: CASSLMSGGRDEQYF. The CDR3 DNA reads TGTGCCAGCAGCTTAATGTCAGGGGGCAGAGACGAGCAGTACTTC.

The chain couples TRBV5-5 to TRBJ2-1; 7 bases are shared with TRBD2. CDR3 length: 12 residues. Germline assignment: CDR1 SGHKS and CDR2 YYEKEE (reference sequence). The V and J ends lost 0 bases and 9 bases, in that order; junction bases with no gene match: 0. CDR3 coding DNA: TGTGCCAGCAGCTTGGGACTAGCTGAGCAGTTCTTC. The encoded protein is CASSLGLAEQFF.

J is TRBJ2-2 and V is TRBV19, with a possible D match to TRBD2 (5 bases). The length of the CDR3 is 15 residues. The germline V and J ends were trimmed by 5 bases and 5 bases, with 15 bases remaining between them. The germline gives CDR1 LNHDA, CDR2 SQIVND (reference sequence). This chain's CDR3 is CASSGLGARTGELFF. The CDR3 nucleotides are TGTGCCAGTAGTGGGCTGGGAGCTAGAACCGGGGAGCTGTTTTTT.

This clone was recorded only once. The chain employs TRBV30 and TRBJ1-5; D gene unclear. The length of the CDR3 is 14 residues. V lost 1 base to trimming and J lost 4 bases, with 11 bases between them. Per the germline V gene, CDR1 is GTSNPN and CDR2 is SVGIG (reference sequence). DNA of the CDR3: TGTGCCTGGAGTGATGGAGGGAGGAATCAGCCCCAGCATTTT. This codes for CAWSDGGRNQPQHF. Based on the CDR3 plus reference TRBV30 and TRBJ1-5, the full variable domain is SQTIHQWPATLVQPVGSPLSLECTVEGTSNPNLYWYRQAAGRGLQLLFYSVGIGQISSEVPQNLSASRPQDRQFILSSKKLLLSDSGFYLCAWSDGGRNQPQHFGDGTRLSIL.

The J gene is TRBJ1-1, the V gene TRBV18; TRBD1 matches at 9 bases. The germline V gene encodes CDR1 KGHSH and CDR2 LQKENI. V gave up 3 bases and J gave up 2 bases; unmatched junction bases: 13. The CDR3 length is 18 residues. The DNA for the CDR3 is TGTGCCAGCTCACCCATACTGGGACAGGGTACCCTTAACACTGAAGCTTTCTTT. Protein: CASSPILGQGTLNTEAFF.

The rearrangement links TRBV2 to TRBJ2-1; no clear D. The V end lost 6 bases, the J end lost 5 bases, and 20 bases lay between the germline ends. Germline V gene lookup returns CDR1 SNHLY and CDR2 FYNNEI. The CDR3 loop spans 16 amino acids. The CDR3 DNA is TGTGCCAGCAGCGAACCCCTCGGCAGGCCCCACAATGAGCAGTTCTTC. Protein: CASSEPLGRPHNEQFF. Based on the CDR3 plus reference TRBV2 and TRBJ2-1, the full variable domain is EPEVTQTPSHQVTQMGQEVILRCVPISNHLYFYWYRQILGQKVEFLVSFYNNEISEKSEIFDDQFSVERPDGSNFTLKIRSTKLEDSAMYFCASSEPLGRPHNEQFFGPGTRLTVL.

V is TRBV6-1 and J is TRBJ1-2; 7 bases are a match to TRBD1. The trim removed 3 bases at V and 6 bases at J, leaving 4 bases unmatched. The CDR3 consists of 13 residues. Germline V gene sequence: CDR1 MNHNS, CDR2 SASEGT. The CDR3 DNA follows: TGTGCCAGCAGTGACCTGACAGGGAATGGCTACACCTTC. This translates into CASSDLTGNGYTF.

This rearrangement joins TRBV27 to TRBJ1-5, with D maybe TRBD1 (5 bases). The CDR3 loop spans 15 amino acids. CDR1 MNHEY and CDR2 SMNVEV come from the germline V gene (reference sequence). Trimming took 3 bases from V and 4 from J, leaving 13 bases between them. CDR3 DNA sequence: TGTGCCAGCAGTTTGGAGGGGACTCCGAATCAGCCCCAGCATTTT. Encoded protein: CASSLEGTPNQPQHF.

The V and J genes are TRBV27 and TRBJ2-4; 11 bases map to TRBD2. The CDR3 is 13 residues long. Trimming removed 7 bases from V and 9 bases from J; junction bases left unmatched: 5. Germline V gene data show CDR1 as MNHEY and CDR2 as SMNVEV (reference sequence). CDR3 protein: CASNMLAGGIQYF. DNA of the CDR3: TGTGCCAGCAACATGCTAGCGGGAGGCATTCAGTACTTC.

This clone was seen more than once but under ten times. The V gene is TRBV21-1, the J gene TRBJ1-2; the table's D gene call, TRBD1, was not cross checked with the DNA. TRBV21-1 represents a pseudogene. The CDR3 length is 14 residues. The CDR3 spells CASSKDPGNYGYTF. CDR3 coding DNA: TGTGCCAGCAGCAAAGATCCAGGGAACTATGGCTACACCTTC.

This clone was observed a few times. This chain uses TRBV29-1 with TRBJ2-3; unclear D gene. V was clipped by 0 bases and J by 1 base, with 11 bases between them. CDR3 length: 15 residues. Germline CDR1 reads SQVTM; CDR2 reads ANQGSEA. Here the CDR3 reads CSVEDPRLGTDTQYF. The CDR3 bases are TGCAGCGTTGAAGATCCCAGGTTGGGCACAGATACGCAGTATTTT.

The chain is built from TRBV30 and TRBJ1-4; 7 bases align to TRBD1. CDR1 and CDR2 from the germline V gene are GTSNPN and SVGIG (reference sequence). The CDR3 consists of 14 residues. Trimming at V came to 4 bases and at J to 4 bases, leaving 6 bases not matched to a gene. CDR3 sequence: CAWKLRDSNEKLFF. CDR3 in DNA: TGTGCCTGGAAGCTCCGGGACAGTAATGAAAAACTGTTTTTT.

This clone was seen a single time. V gene TRBV29-1 combines with J gene TRBJ2-7; D is possibly TRBD2 (5 bases). Germline assignment: CDR1 SQVTM and CDR2 ANQGSEA. Trimming removed 4 bases from V and 3 bases from J, with 13 bases in between. The CDR3 covers 13 residues. For the CDR3, the DNA is TGCAGCGTTGCGGACCCCGGAGGCTACGAGCAGTACTTC. Amino acids: CSVADPGGYEQYF.

The genes are TRBV9 and TRBJ1-2; D might be TRBD1 (6 bases). Trimming took off 4 bases at V and 2 bases at J, with 15 bases between the two ends. CDR1 is SGDLS, CDR2 YYNGEE, per germline. The CDR3 consists of 15 residues. The CDR3 loop reads CASSPEGVGNYGYTF. DNA of the CDR3: TGTGCCAGCAGCCCAGAGGGGGTGGGAAACTATGGCTACACCTTC.

This clone occurred once. V usage is TRBV28 and J usage is TRBJ2-1; 14 nucleotides align to TRBD2. The CDR3 runs to 19 residues. CDR1 and CDR2 from the germline V gene are MDHEN and SYDVKM. V gave up 6 bases and J gave up 2 bases; unmatched junction bases: 12. CDR3 region: CASRMRLTSGRGAYNEQFF. The CDR3 DNA sequence: TGTGCCAGCAGAATGAGGTTGACTAGCGGGAGGGGGGCCTACAATGAGCAGTTCTTC.

The chain recombines TRBV10-3 with TRBJ2-1; 13 bases fit TRBD2. This CDR3 contains 15 residues. Trimming took 7 bases from V and 3 from J; bases not matched to a gene: 3. The germline gives CDR1 ENHRY, CDR2 SYGVKD. The CDR3 DNA follows: TGTGCCATCATGCGGACTAGCGGGGGCTACAATGAGCAGTTCTTC. This codes for CAIMRTSGGYNEQFF.

The rearrangement joins TRBV13 to TRBJ2-7; 7 nucleotides agree with TRBD2. The germline V gene encodes CDR1 PRHDT and CDR2 FYEKMQ (reference sequence). The CDR3 runs 15 residues. V lost 5 bases and J lost 4; bases outside the gene matches: 11. The CDR3 sequence is CASSAVPGLKYEQYF. The CDR3 DNA reads TGTGCCAGCAGCGCCGTCCCGGGACTAAAATACGAGCAGTACTTC.

In DNA, the CDR3 is TGCAGCGTTGGGACTAGCGGGAGGACTCCAGATACGCAGTATTTT. Translation: CSVGTSGRTPDTQYF. The chain combines TRBV29-1 with TRBJ2-3; the match to TRBD2 covers 14 bases. The V segment lost 4 bases and the J segment 4 bases; nucleotides outside the gene matches: 4. The germline V gene encodes CDR1 SQVTM and CDR2 ANQGSEA. The length of the CDR3 is 15 residues.